Listed below are T cell receptor beta chains from one sample, sequenced in a study of T cell repertoires in cytomegalovirus infection. TCRdb reprocessed the reads with MiXCR, giving one entry per CDR3 protein. In the table there are around 94,000 distinct CDR3 sequences, more than 15% of which are singletons. Material: PBMCs. The origin of the receptors is a human donor in good health (CMV status not recorded). Some clones in this sample may be carry-over from other donors' samples. The CDR3 runs from the conserved cysteine through the conserved F or W. Each record gives: CDR3 protein, CDR3 DNA, CDR3 length, J gene, V gene, D gene, clone size. D genes are given only for firm matches. Size values are once, few and many counts, or a class for expanded clones, and some rows have none.

CASSFGQLNTGELFF TGCGCCAGCAGTTTCGGACAGCTGAACACCGGGGAGCTGTTTTTT 15 TRBJ2-2 TRBV5-1 NA NA
CASSQSPSTDTQYF TGTGCCAGCAGCCAATCACCTAGCACAGATACGCAGTATTTT 14 TRBJ2-3 TRBV14 NA NA
CASMAGGNTGELFF TGTGCCAGCATGGCAGGGGGTAACACCGGGGAGCTGTTTTTT 14 TRBJ2-2 TRBV7-3 TRBD1 NA
CASSLAGLNEQFF TGTGCCAGCAGCTTGGCAGGGCTCAATGAGCAGTTCTTC 13 TRBJ2-1 TRBV5-4 NA many
CASSLGGHPTDTQYF TGTGCCAGCAGCTTAGGAGGACATCCCACAGATACGCAGTATTTT 15 TRBJ2-3 TRBV7-2 NA many
CASRRTGIGNTEAFF TGTGCCAGCAGAAGAACAGGGATAGGGAACACTGAAGCTTTCTTT 15 TRBJ1-1 TRBV7-9 NA many
CASSARAPYGYTF TGTGCCAGCAGTGCCCGGGCCCCCTATGGCTACACCTTC 13 TRBJ1-2 TRBV2 NA NA
CASSSVNQPQHF TGTGCCAGCAGCAGTGTCAATCAGCCCCAGCATTTT 12 TRBJ1-5 TRBV2 NA NA
CASRLTSYYGYTF TGTGCCAGCAGATTGACAAGCTACTATGGCTACACCTTC 13 TRBJ1-2 TRBV2 NA NA
CASSFGASASTDTQYF TGTGCCAGCAGCTTCGGGGCCAGTGCTAGCACAGATACGCAGTATTTT 16 TRBJ2-3 TRBV7-2 NA many
CSADGAFF TGCAGCGCTGACGGAGCTTTCTTT 8 TRBJ1-1 TRBV29-1 NA many
CASNLSSGPYNEQFF TGTGCCAGCAACCTTAGCAGTGGCCCCTACAATGAGCAGTTCTTC 15 TRBJ2-1 TRBV2 NA NA
CSARDFQGSGNTIYF TGCAGTGCTAGAGATTTCCAGGGGTCTGGAAACACCATATATTTT 15 TRBJ1-3 TRBV20-1 NA few
CATSDAGPLGGEQYF TGTGCCACCAGTGATGCCGGACCCCTCGGAGGCGAGCAGTACTTC 15 TRBJ2-7 TRBV24-1 NA few
CASSLGTLAGAEQFF TGTGCCAGCAGCTTAGGCACCCTAGCGGGGGCTGAGCAGTTCTTC 15 TRBJ2-1 TRBV7-2 TRBD2 many
CASSQRQGANSPLHF TGTGCCAGCAGCCAGCGACAGGGGGCAAATTCACCCCTCCACTTT 15 TRBJ1-6 TRBV4-2 TRBD1 NA
CASSIALASETQYF TGTGCCAGCAGCATTGCCCTAGCTTCCGAGACCCAGTACTTC 14 TRBJ2-5 TRBV7-2 NA many
CASRGGPVFEPQHF TGTGCCAGCAGGGGGGGACCGGTTTTTGAGCCCCAGCATTTT 14 TRBJ1-5 TRBV2 NA NA
CASSSSGGAGETQYF TGTGCCAGCAGCAGTAGCGGGGGGGCCGGGGAGACCCAGTACTTC 15 TRBJ2-5 TRBV7-2 TRBD2 medium-sized
CASSYSGLVRGNEQFF TGTGCCAGCAGCTATAGTGGACTCGTAAGGGGCAATGAGCAGTTCTTC 16 TRBJ2-1 TRBV5-4 NA NA
CASSLGETDGYTF TGTGCCAGCAGCTTAGGGGAAACGGATGGCTACACCTTC 13 TRBJ1-2 TRBV11-1 NA many
CASSLSALTTDTQYF TGTGCCAGCAGTTTATCGGCCCTGACCACAGATACGCAGTATTTT 15 TRBJ2-3 TRBV27 NA many
CASSTGQSSYNSPLHF TGTGCCAGCAGCACGGGACAGAGCTCCTATAATTCACCCCTCCACTTT 16 TRBJ1-6 TRBV7-9 TRBD1 NA
CASTPSPGNYGYTF TGTGCCAGCACCCCTAGCCCCGGCAACTATGGCTACACCTTC 14 TRBJ1-2 TRBV6-1 NA many
CASSLAHGGYTF TGTGCCAGCAGCTTAGCGCACGGGGGCTACACCTTC 12 TRBJ1-2 TRBV7-2 NA many
CSACPLPSGGKETQYF TGCAGTGCTTGTCCCCTCCCTAGCGGGGGGAAAGAGACCCAGTACTTC 16 TRBJ2-5 TRBV20-1 TRBD2 NA
CSANLARGTDTQYF TGCAGTGCTAATTTGGCCAGGGGGACAGATACGCAGTATTTT 14 TRBJ2-3 TRBV20-1 TRBD1 NA
CSVGTPPYEQYF TGCAGCGTTGGGACCCCTCCTTACGAGCAGTACTTC 12 TRBJ2-7 TRBV29-1 NA NA
CASSPGQNNEQFF TGTGCCAGCAGCCCGGGACAAAACAATGAGCAGTTCTTC 13 TRBJ2-1 TRBV5-5 NA NA
CASRRTGLDTEAFF TGTGCCAGCAGACGTACAGGTTTGGACACTGAAGCTTTCTTT 14 TRBJ1-1 TRBV11-1 NA few
CASSLEGTDNQPQHF TGCGCCAGCAGCTTGGAGGGGACAGACAATCAGCCCCAGCATTTT 15 TRBJ1-5 TRBV5-1 TRBD1 few
CASSRGSRGDNEQFF TGTGCCAGCAGCAGGGGCTCGAGGGGGGACAATGAGCAGTTCTTC 15 TRBJ2-1 TRBV11-3 NA many
CASSHLGGPAEAFF TGCGCCAGCAGCCACCTCGGGGGGCCGGCTGAAGCTTTCTTT 14 TRBJ1-1 TRBV4-1 NA NA
CASSPGGGTRTFF TGTGCCAGCAGCCCGGGAGGGGGCACTAGAACTTTCTTT 13 TRBJ1-1 TRBV7-2 TRBD1 many
CASSLKFDSLPSGNTIYF TGTGCCAGCAGCTTAAAATTCGACAGCCTCCCCTCTGGAAACACCATATATTTT 18 TRBJ1-3 TRBV11-2 NA many
CASSYSTSPGYTF TGTGCCAGCAGTTACTCGACATCCCCCGGCTACACCTTC 13 TRBJ1-2 TRBV6-2/TRBV6-3 NA few
CASSLGQKDNEKLFF TGTGCCAGCAGCTTAGGACAGAAAGATAATGAAAAACTGTTTTTT 15 TRBJ1-4 TRBV7-2 NA many
CASSVLTGNGYTF TGTGCCAGCAGCGTCTTAACAGGGAACGGCTACACCTTC 13 TRBJ1-2 TRBV9 NA NA
CASSLTFSNYGYTF TGTGCCAGCAGCTTGACATTCTCTAACTATGGCTACACCTTC 14 TRBJ1-2 TRBV7-2 NA NA
CASSNTGLSNYGYTF TGTGCCAGCAGTAATACAGGGTTATCTAACTATGGCTACACCTTC 15 TRBJ1-2 TRBV3-1 NA few
CASSLEWRGGPDTQYF TGTGCCAGCAGCTTAGAATGGCGGGGGGGCCCAGATACGCAGTATTTT 16 TRBJ2-3 TRBV7-2 TRBD2 many
CASSLASQIMNTEAFF TGTGCCAGCAGCTTAGCGAGTCAGATCATGAACACTGAAGCTTTCTTT 16 TRBJ1-1 TRBV7-2 NA many
CASSYASGGPNEQFF TGTGCCAGCAGTTACGCCAGCGGGGGGCCTAATGAGCAGTTCTTC 15 TRBJ2-1 TRBV6-2/TRBV6-3 TRBD2 NA
CASSFSSGLGEQYF TGTGCCAGCAGTTTTTCTAGCGGTTTAGGCGAGCAGTACTTC 14 TRBJ2-7 TRBV28 TRBD2 many
CATDSKGGSNEQFF TGTGCCACCGATTCGAAGGGGGGAAGCAATGAGCAGTTCTTC 14 TRBJ2-1 TRBV10-3 NA few
CASSLNSGGVDTQYF TGTGCCAGCAGCTTAAATAGCGGGGGGGTAGATACGCAGTATTTT 15 TRBJ2-3 TRBV7-2 TRBD2 many
CASSLAGLRGDEQFF TGTGCCAGCAGCTTAGCCGGGTTAAGAGGCGATGAGCAGTTCTTC 15 TRBJ2-1 TRBV7-8 NA few
CASSLIAGQIYEQYF TGTGCCAGCAGCTTAATAGCCGGACAGATCTACGAGCAGTACTTC 15 TRBJ2-7 TRBV7-6 NA NA
CASSNLAGVTDTQYF TGTGCCAGCAGCAATCTAGCGGGGGTCACAGATACGCAGTATTTT 15 TRBJ2-3 TRBV6-5 TRBD2 many
CASWQTGSYEQYF TGTGCTAGTTGGCAAACTGGGTCCTACGAGCAGTACTTC 13 TRBJ2-7 TRBV12-5 NA many
CASSSRGPGYTF TGTGCCAGCAGCTCCAGGGGGCCTGGCTACACCTTC 12 TRBJ1-2 TRBV11-2 TRBD1 many